Presented here are 12 T cell receptor beta chains from one specimen sequenced in a study of cytomegalovirus exposure and HLA in healthy donors. TCRdb's table, derived via immunoSEQ multiplex PCR, lists solely in-frame clones and lacks some. The repertoire holds 250,000 to 350,000 clones, 88% seen once, with more than 0.95% in the top ten. The sample taken for sequencing was PBMCs. The source is a man aged 25-40 years in good health and CMV-seronegative.

The chain has TRBV19 and TRBJ1-2; D gene uncertain. The CDR3 is made up of 14 amino acids. Looked up from germline, CDR1 is LNHDA and CDR2 is SQIVND (reference sequence). Trimming cost V 4 bases and J 8 bases, with 17 bases left between them. CDR3 protein: CASSKFDTPDGYTF. As DNA, the CDR3 is TGTGCCAGTAGTAAATTCGACACCCCTGACGGCTACACCTTC.

In its sample, this clone was seen once. The rearrangement uses TRBV11-2 and TRBJ1-6, with 9 bases matching TRBD1. The germline CDR1 and CDR2 sequences are SGHAT and FQNNGV. Trimming took 5 bases from V and 9 from J; bases not matched to a gene: 11. The CDR3 sequence is 16 residues long. The CDR3 DNA is TGTGCCAGCAGCGGAATACAGGGGGCGGTGGGTTCACCCCTCCACTTT. Protein: CASSGIQGAVGSPLHF.

The V and J genes are TRBV6-1 and TRBJ1-2; 10 bases fit TRBD1. The trim removed 5 bases at V and 1 base at J, leaving 4 bases unmatched. Germline assignment: CDR1 MNHNS and CDR2 SASEGT. The CDR3 covers 15 residues. CDR3: CASSLGTGVNYGYTF. CDR3 in DNA: TGTGCCAGCAGTCTCGGGACAGGGGTTAACTATGGCTACACCTTC.

This clone has just a few counts. The chain recombines TRBV7-2 with TRBJ1-5; 8 bases fit TRBD1. CDR1 is SGHTA and CDR2 is FQGNSA in the germline V gene. CDR3 size: 14 residues. Trimming cost V 1 base and J 4 bases; bases outside gene matches: 0. The CDR3 reads CASSLGQGNQPQHF. As DNA, the CDR3 is TGTGCCAGCAGCTTAGGACAGGGGAATCAGCCCCAGCATTTT. The variable domain in full, completed from reference TRBV7-2 and TRBJ1-5, reads GAGVSQSPSNKVTEKGKDVELRCDPISGHTALYWYRQSLGQGLEFLIYFQGNSAPDKSGLPSDRFSAERTGGSVSTLTIQRTQQEDSAVYLCASSLGQGNQPQHFGDGTRLSIL.

This clone has only one observation. The chain carries TRBV5-4 and TRBJ2-7; maybe TRBD2 (6 bases). Trimming removed 1 base from V and 3 bases from J, with 11 bases in between. The V gene's germline CDR1 is SGHNT and CDR2 YYREEE (reference sequence). The CDR3 loop spans 14 amino acids. This CDR3 is CASSLLPGDYEQYF. In DNA form, the CDR3 reads TGTGCCAGCAGCTTGTTACCGGGGGACTACGAGCAGTACTTC.

V and J are TRBV19 and TRBJ2-1; D unresolved. The V and J ends lost 0 bases and 5 bases respectively, with 8 bases between them. Looked up from germline, CDR1 is LNHDA and CDR2 is SQIVND (reference sequence). The CDR3 sequence is 14 residues long. CDR3 DNA: TGTGCCAGTAGTATAGATCACAGCAACAATGAGCAGTTCTTC. It specifies CASSIDHSNNEQFF.

The chain has TRBV6-1 and TRBJ1-1; 7 bases match TRBD1. Germline CDR1 reads MNHNS; CDR2 reads SASEGT. Germline trimming cut 3 bases from V and 7 bases from J; bases unmatched to any gene: 2. This CDR3 is built from 12 residues. CDR3 protein: CASSDRTGEAFF. CDR3 in DNA: TGTGCCAGCAGTGACCGGACAGGTGAAGCTTTCTTT.

The genes are TRBV18 and TRBJ2-7; 10 nucleotides align to TRBD1. CDR1 and CDR2 (germline): KGHSH, LQKENI. The CDR3 loop spans 17 amino acids. Trimming took 5 bases from V and 3 from J; bases not matched to a gene: 13. The CDR3 DNA sequence: TGTGCCAGCTCATGGGGGACAGGGGCAACGCTTTACTACGAGCAGTACTTC. Translated, it gives CASSWGTGATLYYEQYF.

The rearrangement links TRBV25-1 to TRBJ2-7; TRBD2 is a possible D gene (5 bases). The CDR3 has 16 residues. Trimming pared 4 bases from V and 0 bases from J, leaving 16 bases between. The V gene's germline CDR1 is MGHDK and CDR2 SYGVNS. CDR3 in amino acids: CASSATIRGSSYEQYF. The CDR3 DNA reads TGTGCCAGCAGTGCTACTATCCGAGGGAGCTCCTACGAGCAGTACTTC.

V is TRBV7-9 and J is TRBJ1-4, with 7 bases fitting TRBD1. Germline CDR1 SEHNR, CDR2 FQNEAQ (reference sequence). The CDR3 loop spans 15 amino acids. V lost 5 bases to trimming and J lost 1 base; unmatched junction nucleotides: 4. The chain's CDR3 is CASSPGTVTNEKLFF. The CDR3 bases are TGTGCCAGCAGCCCGGGGACAGTAACTAATGAAAAACTGTTTTTT.

This chain connects TRBV5-4 to TRBJ1-6; TRBD1 matches 8 bases. J was trimmed by 7 bases and V by 5 bases; bases with no gene match: 5. The CDR3 runs to 14 residues. In germline, CDR1 is SGHNT, CDR2 YYREEE (reference sequence). The CDR3 spells CASRRTGNNSPLHF. CDR3 nucleotide sequence: TGTGCCAGCAGGCGGACAGGGAACAATTCACCCCTCCACTTT.

The gene calls are TRBV4-1 and TRBJ2-1; 9 bases are shared with TRBD2. The V gene's germline CDR1 is MGHRA and CDR2 YSYEKL. This CDR3 contains 17 residues. J was trimmed by 5 bases and V by 0 bases; bases with no gene match: 8. CDR3 nucleotides: TGCGCCAGCAGCCAAGAACAAAGCGGGGGGAGAAACAATGAGCAGTTCTTC. Its translation is CASSQEQSGGRNNEQFF.